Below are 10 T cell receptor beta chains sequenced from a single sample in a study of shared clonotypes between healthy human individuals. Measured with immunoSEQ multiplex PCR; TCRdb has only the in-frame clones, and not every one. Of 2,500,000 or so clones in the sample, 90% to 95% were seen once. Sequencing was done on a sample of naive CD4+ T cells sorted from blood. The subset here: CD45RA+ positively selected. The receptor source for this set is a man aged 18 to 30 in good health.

This CDR3 is CASSAGTGLGTYEQYF. CDR3 sequence (DNA): TGTGCCAGCAGCGCCGGAACAGGGTTGGGGACCTACGAGCAGTACTTC. This rearrangement joins TRBV7-2 to TRBJ2-7; D may be TRBD1 (6 bases). The CDR3 length is 16 residues. Germline CDR1 reads SGHTA; CDR2 reads FQGNSA. The germline V and J ends were trimmed by 5 bases and 2 bases, with 19 bases remaining between them.

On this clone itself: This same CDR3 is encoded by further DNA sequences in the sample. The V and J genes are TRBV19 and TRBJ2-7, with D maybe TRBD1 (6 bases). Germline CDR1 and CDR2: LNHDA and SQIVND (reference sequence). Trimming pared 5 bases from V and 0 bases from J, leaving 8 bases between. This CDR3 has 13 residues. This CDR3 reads CASSRDTSYEQYF. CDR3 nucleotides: TGTGCCAGTAGTCGGGACACCTCCTACGAGCAGTACTTC. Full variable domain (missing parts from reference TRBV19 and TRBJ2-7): DGGITQSPKYLFRKEGQNVTLSCEQNLNHDAMYWYRQDPGQGLRLIYYSQIVNDFQKGDIAEGYSVSREKKESFPLTVTSAQKNPTAFYLCASSRDTSYEQYFGPGTRLTVT.

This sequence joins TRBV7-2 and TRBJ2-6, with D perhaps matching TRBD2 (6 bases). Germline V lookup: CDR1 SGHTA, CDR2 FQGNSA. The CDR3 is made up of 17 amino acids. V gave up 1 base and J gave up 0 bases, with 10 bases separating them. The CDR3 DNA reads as TGTGCCAGCAGCTTAGTGGGCGGGGACTCTGGGGCCAACGTCCTGACTTTC. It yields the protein CASSLVGGDSGANVLTF.

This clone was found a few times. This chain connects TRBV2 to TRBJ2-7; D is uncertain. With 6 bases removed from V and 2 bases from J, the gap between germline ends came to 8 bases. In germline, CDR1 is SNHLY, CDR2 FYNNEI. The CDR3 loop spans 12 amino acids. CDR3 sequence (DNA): TGTGCCAGCAGCTCCGACACCTACGAGCAGTACTTC. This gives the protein CASSSDTYEQYF.

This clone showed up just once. CDR3: CASSLGGGGRNTEAFF. CDR3 DNA: TGTGCCAGCAGCTTGGGAGGTGGGGGGCGGAACACTGAAGCTTTCTTT. The V call is TRBV5-4, the J call TRBJ1-1; D is perhaps TRBD1 (6 bases). This CDR3 region has 16 residues. The germline V and J ends were trimmed by 0 bases and 1 base, with 13 bases remaining between them. Germline lookup yields CDR1 SGHNT and CDR2 YYREEE (reference sequence).

The CDR3 sequence is CASRTTGLANEKLFF. CDR3 nucleotides: TGTGCCAGCAGGACGACAGGGCTCGCTAATGAAAAACTGTTTTTT. The chain uses TRBV28 and TRBJ1-4, with 7 bases that match TRBD1. The length of the CDR3 is 15 residues. The germline gives CDR1 MDHEN, CDR2 SYDVKM. V gave up 6 bases and J gave up 3 bases; unmatched junction bases: 7.

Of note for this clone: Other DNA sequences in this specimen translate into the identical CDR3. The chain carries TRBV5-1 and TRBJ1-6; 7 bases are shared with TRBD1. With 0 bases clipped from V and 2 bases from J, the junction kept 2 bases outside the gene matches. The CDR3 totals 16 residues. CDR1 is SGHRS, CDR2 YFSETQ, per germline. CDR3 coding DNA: TGCGCCAGCAGCTTGGGAGGGACAGCCTATAATTCACCCCTCCACTTT. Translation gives CASSLGGTAYNSPLHF.

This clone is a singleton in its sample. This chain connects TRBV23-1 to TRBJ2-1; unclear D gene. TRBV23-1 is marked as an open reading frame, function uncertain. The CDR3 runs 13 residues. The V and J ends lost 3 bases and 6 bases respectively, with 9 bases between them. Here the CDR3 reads CASSQDRFNEQFF. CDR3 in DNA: TGCGCCAGCAGTCAGGACCGATTCAATGAGCAGTTCTTC.

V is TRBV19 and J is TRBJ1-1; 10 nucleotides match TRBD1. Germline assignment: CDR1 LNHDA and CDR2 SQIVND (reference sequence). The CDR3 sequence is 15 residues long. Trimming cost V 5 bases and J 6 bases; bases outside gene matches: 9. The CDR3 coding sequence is TGTGCCAGTAGTCCCATCGACAGGGGGCGCCCTGAAGCTTTCTTT. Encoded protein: CASSPIDRGRPEAFF.

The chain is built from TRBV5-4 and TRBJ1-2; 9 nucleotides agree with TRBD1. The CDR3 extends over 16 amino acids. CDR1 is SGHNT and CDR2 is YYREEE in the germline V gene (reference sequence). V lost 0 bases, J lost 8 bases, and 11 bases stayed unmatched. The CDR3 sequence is CASSLGDRVSGGGYTF. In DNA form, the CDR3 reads TGTGCCAGCAGCTTGGGGGACAGGGTTTCCGGAGGCGGCTACACCTTC. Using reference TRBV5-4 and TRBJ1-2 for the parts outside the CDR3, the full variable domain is ETGVTQSPTHLIKTRGQQVTLRCSSQSGHNTVSWYQQALGQGPQFIFQYYREEENGRGNFPPRFSGLQFPNYSSELNVNALELDDSALYLCASSLGDRVSGGGYTFGSGTRLTVV.